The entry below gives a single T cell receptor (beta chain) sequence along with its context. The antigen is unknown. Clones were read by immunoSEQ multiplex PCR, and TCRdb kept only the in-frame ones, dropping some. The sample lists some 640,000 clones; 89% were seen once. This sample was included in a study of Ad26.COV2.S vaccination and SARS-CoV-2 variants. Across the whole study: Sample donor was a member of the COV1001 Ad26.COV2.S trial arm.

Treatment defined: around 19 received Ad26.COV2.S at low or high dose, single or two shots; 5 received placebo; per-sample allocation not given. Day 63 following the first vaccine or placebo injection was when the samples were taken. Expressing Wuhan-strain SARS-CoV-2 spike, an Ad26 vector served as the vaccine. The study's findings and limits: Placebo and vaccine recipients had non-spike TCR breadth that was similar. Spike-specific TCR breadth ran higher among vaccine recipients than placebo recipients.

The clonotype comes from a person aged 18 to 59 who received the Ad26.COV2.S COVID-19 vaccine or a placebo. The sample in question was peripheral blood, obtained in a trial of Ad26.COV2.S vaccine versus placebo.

DNA of the CDR3: TGTGCCAGCAGTTCAGCAAGGACAGTCACCTACGAGCAGTACTTC. Translated, it gives CASSSARTVTYEQYF. This chain connects TRBV27 to TRBJ2-7; TRBD1 might be the D (6 bases). Germline V CDR1 and CDR2: MNHEY, SMNVEV (reference sequence). This CDR3 has 15 amino acids. The V gene lost 4 bases and the J gene lost 2 bases, with 15 bases spanning the gap.